The present T cell receptor (beta chain) was sequenced within a study of T-cell reconstitution after alpha-beta-depleted transplantation in children listed by TCRdb under 2016. Describing the broader study: The study quantitatively tracked T-cell immune reconstitution after TCRalphabeta/CD19-depleted allogeneic hematopoietic cell transplantation in children using TCR repertoire profiling. The paper's findings and limits, for the study overall: About two months after transplant, the apparently early recovery of alphabetaT-cell counts reportedly depended on just several hundred clones that had expanded rapidly and came from non-depleted graft cells. In some patients, high TCRbeta diversity at day 60 was attributed to recipient T cells and intrathymic progenitors that had survived conditioning. The frequencies of hyperexpanded clones fell over the following months, and after one year, T-cell counts and TCRbeta diversity were mostly attributed to newly produced T cells.

The CDR3 has 15 amino acids, counting the end cysteine and phenylalanine. The CDR3 DNA has 45 bases and is translated from base 1. After removal of 5 bases from V and 2 bases from J, the junction retains 8 bases not matched to a gene. As encoded in the germline V gene (reference sequence), CDR1 is SEHNR while CDR2 is FQNEAQ. In light of the paper, this sample's treatment or condition label describes: allogeneic hematopoietic cell transplantation with graft depleted of TCRalphabeta T cells and CD19 B cells. The transplant recipients were children given TCRalphabeta/CD19-depleted allogeneic hematopoietic cell grafts. Library prep was done by PCR. The sequencer was an Illumina HiSeq 2500. To normalize quantification of the TCRbeta repertoire, the TCR libraries were built with molecular barcoding that relied on unique molecular identifiers. Through fastp at Q25 and MiXCR, TCRdb rebuilt clones from the public reads, retaining in-frame beta chains. Rows with a matching CDR3 protein are joined into one entry that keeps the most common DNA and genes. This sample has about 280,000 distinct CDR3 sequences in its table, and roughly 11% of those were observed once. About a quarter of the sample rests with the top ten.

Ten or more counts support this clonotype. Its antigen target is currently unknown. Base qualities were left out, and no much larger clone turns up one base away. Specimen: peripheral blood, collected 180 days after TCRalphabeta/CD19-depleted stem cell transplant. The chain links TRBV7-9 with TRBJ1-1, and TRBD1 matches 7 of the central bases. The receptor was derived from a male patient between 2 and 15 years old who had a stem cell transplant for chronic granulomatous disease, so the T cells may come from the graft donor. The DNA is as follows: TGTGCCAGCAGCCAAGACAGGGTCCGAAACACTGAAGCTTTCTTT. It translates to CASSQDRVRNTEAFF.